This T cell receptor (beta chain) originates from a study of cytomegalovirus exposure and HLA in healthy donors. Findings and limits, study-wide: Cytomegalovirus-associated status was assigned to 164 TCR beta chains. Segments of the TCR beta V type were, in most cases, productive about 87% or about 30% of the time in an earlier analysis. Presence/absence analyses assumed roughly uniform sequencing depth across donors, which may not hold.

Germline CDR1 reads LNHDA; CDR2 reads SQIVND (reference sequence). The V end lost 3 bases, the J end lost 3 bases, and 16 bases lay between the germline ends. The CDR3 has 16 residues. As concerns this clone: Its specificity is unknown.

PCR was performed using 60 Vbeta and 13 Jbeta primers. Authors' processing steps: A follow-up analysis tallied 73 million or so unique TCR beta chains, 9 million to 11 million shared. Data came from immunoSEQ multiplex PCR; TCRdb stores just in-frame clones and leaves some out. V and J calls and clone size are as listed in that table; D and trimming were resolved from the DNA. This table holds roughly 150,000 clones, approximately 81% found once. The V gene is TRBV19, the J gene TRBJ2-3; possibly TRBD2 for D (6 bases). The clonotype comes from a male donor in good health and CMV-seronegative. Sequencing was carried out using PBMCs. CDR3 residues: CASSILGGALTDTQYF. The CDR3 nucleotides read TGTGCCAGTAGTATCCTGGGCGGGGCATTAACAGATACGCAGTATTTT.